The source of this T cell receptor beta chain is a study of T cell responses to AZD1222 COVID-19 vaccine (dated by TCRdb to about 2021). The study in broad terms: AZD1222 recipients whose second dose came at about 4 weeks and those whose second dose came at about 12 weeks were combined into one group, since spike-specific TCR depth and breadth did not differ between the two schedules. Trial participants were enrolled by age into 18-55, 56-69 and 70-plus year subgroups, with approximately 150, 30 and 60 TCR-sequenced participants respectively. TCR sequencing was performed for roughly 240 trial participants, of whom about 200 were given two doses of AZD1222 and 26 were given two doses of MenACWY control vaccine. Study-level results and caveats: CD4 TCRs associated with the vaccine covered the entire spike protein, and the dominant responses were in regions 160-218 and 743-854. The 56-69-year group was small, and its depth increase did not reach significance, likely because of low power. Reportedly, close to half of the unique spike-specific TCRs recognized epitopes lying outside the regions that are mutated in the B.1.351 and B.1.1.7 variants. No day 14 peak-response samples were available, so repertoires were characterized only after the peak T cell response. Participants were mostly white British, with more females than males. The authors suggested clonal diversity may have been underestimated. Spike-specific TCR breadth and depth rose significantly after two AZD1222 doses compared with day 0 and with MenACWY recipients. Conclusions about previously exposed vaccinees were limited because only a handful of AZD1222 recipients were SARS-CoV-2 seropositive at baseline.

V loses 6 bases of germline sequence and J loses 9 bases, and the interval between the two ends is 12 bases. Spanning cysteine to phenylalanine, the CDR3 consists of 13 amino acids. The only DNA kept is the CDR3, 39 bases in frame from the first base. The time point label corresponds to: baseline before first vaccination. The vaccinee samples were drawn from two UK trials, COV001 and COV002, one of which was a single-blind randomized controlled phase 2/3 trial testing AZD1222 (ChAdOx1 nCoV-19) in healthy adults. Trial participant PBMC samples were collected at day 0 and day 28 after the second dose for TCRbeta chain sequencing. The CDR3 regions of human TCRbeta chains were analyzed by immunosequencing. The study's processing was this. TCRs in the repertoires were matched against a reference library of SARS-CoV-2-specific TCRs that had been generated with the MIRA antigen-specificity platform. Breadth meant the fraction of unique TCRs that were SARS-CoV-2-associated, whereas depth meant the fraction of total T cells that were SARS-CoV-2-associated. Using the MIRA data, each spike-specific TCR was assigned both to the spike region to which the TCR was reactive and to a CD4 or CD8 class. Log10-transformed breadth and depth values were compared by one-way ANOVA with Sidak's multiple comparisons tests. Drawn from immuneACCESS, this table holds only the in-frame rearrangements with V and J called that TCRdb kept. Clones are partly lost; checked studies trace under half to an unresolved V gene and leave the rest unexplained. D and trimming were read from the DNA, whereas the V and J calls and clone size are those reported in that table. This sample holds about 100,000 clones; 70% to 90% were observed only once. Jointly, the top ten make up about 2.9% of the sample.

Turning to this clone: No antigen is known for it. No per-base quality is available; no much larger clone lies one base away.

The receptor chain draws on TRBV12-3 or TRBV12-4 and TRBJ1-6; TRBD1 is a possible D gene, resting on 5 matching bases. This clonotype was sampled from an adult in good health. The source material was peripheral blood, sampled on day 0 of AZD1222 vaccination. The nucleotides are TGTGCCAGCAGCTGGGGGGAGGGTTCACCCCTCCACTTT. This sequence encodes CASSWGEGSPLHF.